This TCR beta chain appears in the sequencing data of a study of cytomegalovirus exposure and HLA in healthy donors. Use of 60 Vbeta and 13 Jbeta primers characterized the PCR. Method: immunoSEQ multiplex PCR; TCRdb's copy keeps in-frame clones and lacks some. The table includes under 110,000 clones, around four fifths detected once. The CDR3 is made up of 15 amino acids. Germline V gives CDR1 SGHVS, CDR2 FQNEAQ. After removal of 5 bases from V and 5 bases from J, the junction contained 6 bases not matched to a gene. Concerning this clone itself: Its antigen is not known.

Study results and caveats: Some TCR beta chains (around 160 of them) were listed as cytomegalovirus-associated. Cytomegalovirus status was reportedly diagnosed by the classifier with high sensitivity and specificity.

This TCR derives from a man in his fifties or sixties in good health and CMV-seronegative. Sequenced sample: PBMCs. V and J are TRBV7-8 and TRBJ2-5; 12 bases map to TRBD1. The CDR3 here is CASSLGQGAWETQYF. The CDR3 region has the DNA TGTGCCAGCAGCCTGGGACAGGGGGCCTGGGAGACCCAGTACTTC.